A single sample gave rise to the 23 T cell receptor beta chains below, sequenced in a study of blood T cell repertoires in COVID-19. This table comes from immunoSEQ multiplex PCR, and its TCRdb copy is limited to in-frame clones, with some not included. The repertoire includes about 87,000 clones, over 70% of them detected once, and 4% to 5% sits in the top ten. Sequencing was performed on peripheral blood. The receptors were sampled from a woman between 50 and 59 years old with acute or convalescent COVID-19.

The chain employs TRBV28 and TRBJ2-1; D not certain. The CDR3 is made up of 12 amino acids. Trimming stripped 5 bases from V and 4 bases from J, with 6 bases between. Germline loops: CDR1 MDHEN, CDR2 SYDVKM. The CDR3 nucleotides read TGTGCCAGCAGTCTTTTGTACAATGAGCAGTTCTTC. It is translated as CASSLLYNEQFF.

The chain recombines TRBV28 with TRBJ1-5; a weak D match, TRBD1 (5 bases). Trimming cost V 6 bases and J 6 bases, with 18 bases left between them. The CDR3 totals 15 residues. CDR1 MDHEN and CDR2 SYDVKM come from the germline V gene. The CDR3 DNA follows: TGTGCCAGCAGCCCCTCGGGGGGTCGGGCTCAGCCCCAGCATTTT. Amino acids: CASSPSGGRAQPQHF.

Only a few counts were recorded for this clone. The J gene is TRBJ2-5, the V gene TRBV19; 7 bases align to TRBD1. In germline, CDR1 is LNHDA, CDR2 SQIVND (reference sequence). V was clipped by 8 bases and J by 5 bases; unmatched bases: 8. The CDR3 length is 13 residues. CDR3 bases: TGTGCCAGTGCGAGGGGGCAGAGGGAGACCCAGTACTTC. It translates to CASARGQRETQYF.

The chain employs TRBV7-2 and TRBJ1-1; maybe TRBD1 (5 bases). CDR1 SGHTA and CDR2 FQGNSA come from the germline V gene. V was cut by 5 bases and J by 8 bases, with 18 bases left in between. The CDR3 is 14 amino acids. The CDR3 here is CASSPPGVTEEAFF. As DNA, the CDR3 is TGTGCCAGCAGCCCCCCGGGGGTGACGGAAGAAGCTTTCTTT.

The rearrangement uses TRBV13 and TRBJ1-2, with 7 bases matching TRBD1. Germline V gene sequence: CDR1 PRHDT, CDR2 FYEKMQ (reference sequence). V lost 3 bases and J lost 8; bases outside the gene matches: 9. The CDR3 sequence is 14 residues long. The chain's CDR3 is CASSLGDSFMGYTF. CDR3 bases: TGTGCCAGCAGCTTGGGGGACAGCTTTATGGGCTACACCTTC.

The chain is built from TRBV5-1 and TRBJ2-2, with 7 positions matching TRBD1. Looked up from germline, CDR1 is SGHRS and CDR2 is YFSETQ. V was pared by 4 bases and J by 7 bases, with 10 bases of the junction left unmatched. This CDR3 region has 15 residues. CDR3 sequence: CASSPRQGSDGELFF. The CDR3 DNA reads TGCGCCAGCAGCCCGCGACAGGGCAGTGACGGGGAGCTGTTTTTT.

V gene TRBV4-1 combines with J gene TRBJ1-5; D ambiguous. The CDR3 is 15 amino acids. V shed 1 base and J shed 3 bases, with 10 bases lying between them. Germline CDR1 and CDR2: MGHRA and YSYEKL. For the CDR3, the DNA is TGCGCCAGCAGCCAAGGGTCGGAGCACAATCAGCCCCAGCATTTT. Residues: CASSQGSEHNQPQHF.

This chain uses TRBV28 with TRBJ2-1, with 9 bases lining up with TRBD2. Germline V gene sequence: CDR1 MDHEN, CDR2 SYDVKM. J lost 7 bases, V lost 6 bases, and 10 bases had no gene match. The CDR3 extends over 15 amino acids. CDR3 DNA sequence: TGTGCCAGCAGATTGGGGCTAGCGGGGATTAATGAGCAGTTCTTC. The encoded protein is CASRLGLAGINEQFF. The full variable domain, completed using reference TRBV28 and TRBJ2-1, is DVKVTQSSRYLVKRTGEKVFLECVQDMDHENMFWYRQDPGLGLRLIYFSYDVKMKEKGDIPEGYSVSREKKERFSLILESASTNQTSMYLCASRLGLAGINEQFFGPGTRLTVL.

This clone was counted between two and nine times. The chain combines TRBV3-1 (or the pseudogene TRBV3-2) with TRBJ1-5, with 8 nucleotides matching TRBD1. In germline, CDR1 is LGHDT, CDR2 YNNKEL (reference sequence). CDR3 size: 15 residues. V was pared by 3 bases and J by 2 bases, with 3 bases of the junction left unmatched. CDR3 in DNA: TGTGCCAGCAGCCAGGGGACAGGAGGCAATCAGCCCCAGCATTTT. As protein: CASSQGTGGNQPQHF.

The chain couples TRBV14 to TRBJ1-2, with D unresolved. Trimming shortened V by 4 bases and J by 3 bases, and 12 bases separated the two germline ends. This CDR3 is built from 14 residues. The germline V gene encodes CDR1 SGHDN and CDR2 FVKESK. CDR3 loop: CASSPHGFHYGYTF. DNA of the CDR3: TGTGCCAGCAGCCCGCACGGGTTTCACTATGGCTACACCTTC.

The rearrangement uses TRBV3-1 (or the pseudogene TRBV3-2) and TRBJ1-2; TRBD1 agrees at 9 bases. Germline V CDR1 and CDR2: LGHDT, YNNKEL (reference sequence). After removal of 4 bases from V and 1 base from J, the junction contained 10 bases not matched to a gene. This CDR3 comprises 17 residues. DNA for the CDR3: TGTGCCAGCAGCCTAAGACAGGGGGAGTGGGGTAACTATGGCTACACCTTC. Translation: CASSLRQGEWGNYGYTF.

This sequence joins TRBV25-1 and TRBJ1-3; a possible D gene is TRBD1 (5 bases). CDR3 length: 15 residues. Trimming stripped 4 bases from V and 2 bases from J, with 12 bases between. CDR1 is MGHDK and CDR2 is SYGVNS in the germline V gene. The CDR3 here is CASSALGGAGNTIYF. CDR3 DNA sequence: TGTGCCAGCAGTGCCCTTGGGGGGGCTGGAAACACCATATATTTT.

The gene calls are TRBV5-4 and TRBJ1-6; 8 nucleotides align to TRBD1. Germline V gene data show CDR1 as SGHNT and CDR2 as YYREEE (reference sequence). V lost 2 bases and J lost 8; bases outside the gene matches: 3. This CDR3 has 14 residues. CDR3 region: CASSLEQGDSPLHF. In DNA form, the CDR3 reads TGTGCCAGCAGCTTAGAACAGGGGGATTCACCCCTCCACTTT.

This clone showed up just a few times. The J gene is TRBJ2-3, the V gene TRBV18, with D possibly matching TRBD2 (5 bases). V lost 3 bases and J lost 0, with 7 bases in between. The CDR3 runs 14 residues. Germline loops: CDR1 KGHSH, CDR2 LQKENI. The CDR3 DNA is TGTGCCAGCTCACCGGCTAGCAGCACAGATACGCAGTATTTT. Translated: CASSPASSTDTQYF.

J is TRBJ1-6 and V is TRBV7-6; the D gene is possibly TRBD1 (6 bases). CDR1 SGHVS and CDR2 FNYEAQ come from the germline V gene. V lost 8 bases to trimming and J lost 10 bases, with 21 bases between them. This CDR3 is 15 amino acids long. DNA of the CDR3: TGTGCCAGCTCACCGGGCCAGGGGAACGGGTCACCCCTCCACTTT. It encodes CASSPGQGNGSPLHF.

In its sample, this clone was seen once. The chain has TRBV6-6 and TRBJ2-3, with 14 bases fitting TRBD2. V shed 4 bases, J shed 10 bases, and the junction held 4 bases outside the gene matches. Germline CDR1 MNHNY, CDR2 SVGAGI (reference sequence). The CDR3 contains 14 residues. CDR3 protein: CASSSGLAGDAQYF. For the CDR3, the DNA is TGTGCCAGCAGTTCGGGACTAGCGGGGGACGCGCAGTATTTT.

V gene TRBV6-6 combines with J gene TRBJ1-5; D perhaps matches TRBD1 (5 bases). CDR3 length: 13 amino acids. The germline V gene encodes CDR1 MNHNY and CDR2 SVGAGI (reference sequence). The V gene lost 11 bases and the J gene lost 7 bases, with 18 bases spanning the gap. CDR3 residues: CAAQLQGGQPQHF. CDR3 sequence (DNA): TGTGCCGCGCAATTGCAGGGTGGACAGCCCCAGCATTTT.

The rearrangement joins TRBV12-3 or TRBV12-4 to TRBJ1-1; D is unclear. CDR3 length equals 13 residues. Trimming pared 8 bases from V and 4 bases from J, leaving 14 bases between. The CDR3 bases are TGTGCCAGCGCTTACGGAGGGAGCACTGAAGCTTTCTTT. Encoded protein: CASAYGGSTEAFF.

The chain uses TRBV24-1 and TRBJ2-7; TRBD1 matches at 7 bases. J gave up 6 bases and V 0 bases, and 7 bases lay outside the gene matches. Germline lookup yields CDR1 KGHDR and CDR2 SFDVKD. The CDR3 is 15 amino acids. The CDR3 loop reads CATSDLTSGGTEQYF. The CDR3 nucleotides read TGTGCCACCAGTGATTTGACCTCAGGGGGAACCGAGCAGTACTTC.

The chain joins TRBV28 to TRBJ1-5; 7 bases are a match to TRBD1. V dropped 5 bases and J dropped 6; count of bases not matched to a gene: 4. Germline CDR1 is MDHEN and CDR2 is SYDVKM. The CDR3 totals 13 residues. This CDR3 reads CASSDRAGQPQHF. DNA for the CDR3: TGTGCCAGCAGTGACAGGGCTGGTCAGCCCCAGCATTTT.

The J gene is TRBJ2-7, the V gene TRBV20-1; no clear D gene. This CDR3 is 12 amino acids long. V was clipped by 3 bases and J by 2 bases, with 8 bases between them. The germline CDR1 and CDR2 sequences are DFQATT and SNEGSKA (reference sequence). The CDR3 DNA reads TGCAGTGCTAGTCACAGACCCTACGAGCAGTACTTC. As protein: CSASHRPYEQYF.

This clone was recorded a few times. The genes are TRBV29-1 and TRBJ2-7; TRBD1 might be the D (5 bases). The CDR3 length is 12 residues. Looked up from germline, CDR1 is SQVTM and CDR2 is ANQGSEA. With 6 bases removed from V and 5 bases from J, the gap between germline ends came to 14 bases. CDR3 amino acids: CSVDSSENEQYF. Here the CDR3 DNA reads TGCAGCGTAGACAGCTCGGAGAACGAGCAGTACTTC.

The chain has TRBV5-1 and TRBJ2-7; 8 positions match TRBD2. Germline V gene lookup returns CDR1 SGHRS and CDR2 YFSETQ. CDR3 length equals 14 residues. V lost 1 base, J lost 4 bases, and 4 bases stayed unmatched. Here the CDR3 DNA reads TGCGCCAGCAGCTTGAGCGGGGGCATGTACGAGCAGTACTTC. Amino acids: CASSLSGGMYEQYF.